Listed here is a single TCR beta chain. This record comes from a study of blood T cell repertoires in COVID-19. CDR3 length equals 17 residues. The germline gives CDR1 SEHNR, CDR2 FQNEAQ (reference sequence). Trimming shortened V by 6 bases and J by 4 bases, and 25 bases separated the two germline ends. Profiled with immunoSEQ multiplex PCR; TCRdb holds only in-frame clones, not every one. The sample lists 130,000 or so clones, about 81% occurring once. The age range of participants was about 18 to 89 years, with residence in about two dozen US areas. Participants' own reports of clinical history determined their cohort assignment.

Material: PBMCs or T cells enriched from blood (not recorded which). The chain employs TRBV7-9 and TRBJ2-7; possible D gene TRBD1, 6 bases. The sequence was obtained from a man aged 35 to 55 with acute COVID-19. The CDR3, as DNA: TGTGCCAGCAGTGGGGAGACAGGCCCTTTGCTGGTGTACGAGCAGTACTTC. This gives the protein CASSGETGPLLVYEQYF.